The T cell receptor beta chain described here comes from a study of T cell responses to AZD1222 COVID-19 vaccine (dated by TCRdb to 2020 to 2022). Background on the whole study: AZD1222 recipients given second doses at about 4 weeks or at about 12 weeks were pooled, since spike-specific TCR depth and breadth were not found to differ between the two schedules. A total of more than 230 trial participants underwent TCR sequencing, of whom approximately 210 received two doses of AZD1222 and some 25 received two doses of the MenACWY control vaccine. Trial participants were enrolled into age subgroups of 18-55, 56-69 and 70-plus years, which contained roughly 140, 27 and 60 TCR-sequenced participants, respectively. The full study reports these points: Because no day 14 peak-response samples were available, the repertoires could be characterized only after the peak T cell response. Participants were mostly white British and included more females than males, and it was suggested by the authors that clonal diversity may have been underestimated. CD4 TCRs associated with the vaccine covered the entire spike protein, and the dominant responses were in regions 160-218 and 743-854. Conclusions about previously exposed vaccinees are limited because only 5 or 6 AZD1222 recipients were SARS-CoV-2 seropositive at baseline. After two AZD1222 doses, both the breadth and the depth of spike-specific TCRs were significantly higher than at day 0 and than in MenACWY recipients. In the small 56-69-year group, the increase in depth fell short of significance, most likely because of low power. Nearly half of unique spike-specific TCRs reportedly recognized epitopes outside regions mutated in the B.1.351 and B.1.1.7 variants.

The CDR3 regions of human TCRbeta chains were subjected to immunosequencing. The original pipeline was this. TCRs in the repertoires were matched against a reference library of SARS-CoV-2-specific TCRs that had been generated with the MIRA antigen-specificity platform. Breadth meant the fraction of unique TCRs that were SARS-CoV-2-associated, whereas depth meant the fraction of total T cells that were SARS-CoV-2-associated. Using the MIRA data, each spike-specific TCR was assigned both to the spike region to which the TCR was reactive and to a CD4 or CD8 class. Log10-transformed breadth and depth values were compared by one-way ANOVA with Sidak's multiple comparisons tests. TCRdb stores this immuneACCESS table with in-frame sequences only. Part of the clones is absent; in the studies checked, under half of the shortfall reflects unresolved V genes, and no reason is known for the rest. For V, J and clone size, that table is used; D and trimming come from the DNA. This sample comprises around 160,000 clones, approximately 88% of them detected only once. The ten largest clones add up to around 16% of the sample.

Points on this clone: What antigen it recognizes has not been identified. Within one base of it there is no much larger clone, and no base qualities were kept.

CDR1 MNHEY and CDR2 SMNVEV are derived from the germline V gene (reference sequence). The trim is 7 bases for V and 1 base for J, with a gap of 10 bases between the germline ends. The CDR3 goes from the cysteine to the phenylalanine over 13 residues. Of the read, only the CDR3 DNA is kept; its 39 bases are in frame from base 1. What this sample's time point label stands for: baseline before first vaccination. Vaccinee samples came from UK trials COV001 and COV002, including a single-blind randomized controlled phase 2/3 trial of AZD1222 (ChAdOx1 nCoV-19) in healthy adults. For TCRbeta chain sequencing, PBMC samples were collected from trial participants at day 0 and at day 28 after the second dose.

The material was peripheral blood, obtained on day 0 of AZD1222 vaccination. The rearranged segments are TRBV27 and TRBJ1-1; a tentative D match to TRBD1 spans 5 bases. The TCR was taken from an adult in good health. CDR3 reads: CASIGVANTEAFF. The DNA sequence is TGTGCCAGCATAGGGGTTGCGAACACTGAAGCTTTCTTT.